Listed below are T cell receptor beta chains from one sample, sequenced in a study of T cell changes during pregnancy in multiple sclerosis. Using immunoSEQ multiplex PCR, the repertoire was profiled, and TCRdb retains in-frame clones only, with some absent. The table lists about 24,000 clones, about 92% of them singletons. The sample here was CD8+ T cells from peripheral blood mononuclear cells, taken in the third trimester of pregnancy. All receptors derive from a female donor in good health, enrolled as a control in a pregnancy study. CDR3s include the opening cysteine and the closing phenylalanine or tryptophan. The D gene is left open where the match is weak. Expanded clones are given a class, and other clones once, few, many or no size at all.

V,size,J,D,CDR3,DNA
TRBV19,once,TRBJ1-2,-,CASSIPRRRYGYTF,TGTGCCAGTAGTATACCGCGGCGGCGCTATGGCTACACCTTC
TRBV29-1,-,TRBJ2-1,TRBD2,CSVPAGGTEQFF,TGCAGCGTCCCAGCGGGAGGGACTGAGCAGTTCTTC
TRBV11-2,-,TRBJ2-5,-,CASSLQGGETQYF,TGTGCCAGCAGCTTACAGGGGGGAGAGACCCAGTACTTC
TRBV12-5,-,TRBJ2-7,-,CASGDGERGTGTYEQYF,TGTGCTAGTGGTGATGGAGAACGGGGGACTGGCACCTACGAGCAGTACTTC
TRBV29-1,-,TRBJ1-4,TRBD1,CSAAGDRSSNEKLFF,TGCAGCGCGGCGGGGGACAGGTCCAGTAATGAAAAACTGTTTTTT
TRBV19,-,TRBJ2-7,-,CASSIGTGPYEQYF,TGTGCCAGTAGTATTGGTACAGGGCCCTACGAGCAGTACTTC
TRBV10-2,-,TRBJ1-1,-,CASSEGSGAFF,TGCGCCAGCAGTGAAGGAAGCGGGGCTTTCTTT
TRBV5-3,-,TRBJ1-1,-,CARSPLWEENTEAFF,TGTGCCAGAAGCCCCCTTTGGGAGGAGAACACTGAAGCTTTCTTT
TRBV7-9,-,TRBJ2-1,-,CASSELKSPVTYNEQFF,TGTGCCAGCAGCGAACTCAAGTCGCCCGTAACCTACAATGAGCAGTTCTTC
TRBV10-3,-,TRBJ1-3,-,CAIRDLSSGNTIYF,TGTGCCATCAGGGACTTGAGCTCTGGAAACACCATATATTTT
TRBV2,-,TRBJ1-6,TRBD1,CASSRDRGKGSPLHF,TGTGCCAGCAGCCGGGACAGGGGTAAGGGTTCACCCCTCCACTTT
TRBV10-3,-,TRBJ1-5,TRBD1,CAISESGTGGVKPQHF,TGTGCCATCAGTGAGTCGGGGACAGGGGGCGTGAAGCCCCAGCATTTT
TRBV5-6,-,TRBJ2-7,-,CASSFPQGSEQYF,TGTGCCAGCAGCTTTCCCCAGGGAAGCGAGCAGTACTTC
TRBV19,few,TRBJ2-3,TRBD2,CASSIQREPTDTQYF,TGTGCCAGTAGTATCCAGCGGGAACCCACAGATACGCAGTATTTT
TRBV6-1,once,TRBJ2-3,TRBD2,CASSGLAGGADTQYF,TGTGCCAGCAGTGGACTAGCGGGGGGGGCAGATACGCAGTATTTT
TRBV5-6,-,TRBJ1-1,TRBD1,CASSLATGVMNTEAFF,TGTGCCAGCAGCTTGGCAACAGGGGTCATGAACACTGAAGCTTTCTTT
TRBV6-5,-,TRBJ2-5,-,CASSYLGVQETQYF,TGTGCCAGCAGTTATTTGGGAGTCCAAGAGACCCAGTACTTC
TRBV19,-,TRBJ2-3,-,CASSNPREGVRADTQYF,TGTGCCAGTAGTAACCCCCGTGAGGGGGTAAGAGCAGATACGCAGTATTTT
TRBV11-3,-,TRBJ2-3,TRBD1,CASSFEGATDTQYF,TGTGCCAGCAGCTTTGAGGGGGCCACAGATACGCAGTATTTT
TRBV7-2,-,TRBJ2-7,TRBD2,CASRPGTSGTEQYF,TGTGCCAGCAGGCCCGGGACTAGCGGGACCGAGCAGTACTTC
TRBV4-1,-,TRBJ2-3,TRBD2,CASSLGTSTDTQYF,TGCGCCAGCAGCCTCGGGACTAGTACAGATACGCAGTATTTT
TRBV27,-,TRBJ2-7,-,CASSFGGSPYEQYF,TGTGCCAGCAGTTTTGGGGGCTCTCCCTACGAGCAGTACTTC
TRBV7-6,-,TRBJ2-7,TRBD1,CASSPKDRGQPYEQYF,TGTGCCAGCAGCCCCAAGGACAGGGGGCAACCCTACGAGCAGTACTTC
TRBV15,-,TRBJ1-1,-,CATSRKQTANTEAFF,TGTGCCACCAGCAGAAAACAGACCGCGAACACTGAAGCTTTCTTT
TRBV5-5,once,TRBJ2-1,TRBD2,CASSLEGLAGIGYNEQFF,TGTGCCAGCAGCTTGGAGGGACTAGCGGGGATAGGCTACAATGAGCAGTTCTTC
TRBV21-1,-,TRBJ2-7,-,CASSKPTGRPYEQYF,TGTGCCAGCAGCAAACCGACAGGGAGACCCTACGAGCAGTACTTC
TRBV4-1,-,TRBJ1-1,TRBD1,CASSPDRSIGGTEAFF,TGCGCCAGCAGCCCGGACAGGTCCATAGGAGGCACTGAAGCTTTCTTT
TRBV19,-,TRBJ1-1,-,CASSMTGNTEAFF,TGTGCCAGTAGCATGACAGGGAACACTGAAGCTTTCTTT
TRBV4-1,-,TRBJ2-7,-,CASSQMFELTYEQYF,TGCGCCAGCAGCCAAATGTTCGAGCTGACCTACGAGCAGTACTTC
TRBV27,-,TRBJ2-7,TRBD1,CASSFTGGSSYEQYF,TGTGCCAGCAGTTTTACAGGGGGAAGCTCCTACGAGCAGTACTTC
TRBV5-6,once,TRBJ1-2,TRBD1,CASSLAGGSDGYTF,TGTGCCAGCAGCTTGGCAGGGGGGAGCGATGGCTACACCTTC
TRBV19,-,TRBJ2-7,TRBD1,CASSPIEGQAYEQYF,TGTGCCAGTAGCCCCATAGAGGGACAGGCCTACGAGCAGTACTTC
TRBV29-1,-,TRBJ2-5,TRBD1,CSARPSWDRISAQYF,TGCAGCGCTCGACCCTCTTGGGACAGGATCTCGGCCCAGTACTTC
TRBV20-1,-,TRBJ1-1,-,CSASPDKLAFF,TGCAGTGCTAGCCCTGACAAATTGGCTTTCTTT
TRBV11-3,-,TRBJ2-2,-,CASSLIGNTGELFF,TGTGCCAGCAGCTTAATCGGGAACACCGGGGAGCTGTTTTTT
TRBV7-9,-,TRBJ1-6,TRBD1,CASSYGQGNSPLHF,TGTGCCAGCAGCTACGGACAGGGGAATTCACCCCTCCACTTT
TRBV5-4,-,TRBJ1-1,TRBD1,CASSRRDRANTEAFF,TGTGCCAGCAGCCGCCGGGACAGGGCGAACACTGAAGCTTTCTTT
TRBV7-9,-,TRBJ1-2,-,CASSLLGLNYGYTF,TGTGCCAGCAGCCTCCTGGGGCTTAACTATGGCTACACCTTC
TRBV7-9,-,TRBJ2-2,-,CASSLSSEANTGELFF,TGTGCCAGCAGCTTAAGTAGTGAAGCGAACACCGGGGAGCTGTTTTTT
TRBV10-3,-,TRBJ2-1,TRBD2,CAITPSGTYNEQFF,TGTGCCATCACCCCTAGCGGAACCTACAATGAGCAGTTCTTC
TRBV9,-,TRBJ1-4,TRBD1,CASSVGQGVNEKLFF,TGTGCCAGCAGCGTAGGACAGGGGGTGAATGAAAAACTGTTTTTT
TRBV29-1,-,TRBJ2-6,-,CSARGSSGANVLTF,TGCAGCGCCAGAGGGAGCTCTGGGGCCAACGTCCTGACTTTC
TRBV19,once,TRBJ2-1,TRBD2,CASSIDSGGLNEQFF,TGTGCCAGTAGTATAGATTCGGGGGGGCTCAATGAGCAGTTCTTC
TRBV28,-,TRBJ1-4,-,CASNVGGNEKLFF,TGTGCCAGTAACGTTGGGGGGAATGAAAAACTGTTTTTT
TRBV19,-,TRBJ1-2,-,CASSNGAYGYTF,TGTGCCAGTAGTAATGGGGCCTATGGCTACACCTTC
TRBV7-8,-,TRBJ1-5,TRBD1,CASSLEWTGQRNQPQHF,TGTGCCAGCAGCTTAGAATGGACAGGGCAACGCAATCAGCCCCAGCATTTT
TRBV27,-,TRBJ2-5,-,CASKIAQGSGETQYF,TGTGCCAGCAAGATTGCACAGGGATCTGGAGAGACCCAGTACTTC
TRBV13,-,TRBJ2-2,-,CASSLDGTGELFF,TGTGCCAGCAGCTTAGACGGCACCGGGGAGCTGTTTTTT
TRBV7-6,-,TRBJ2-7,TRBD2,CASSPGTRVWEQYF,TGTGCCAGCAGCCCTGGGACTAGGGTCTGGGAGCAGTACTTC
TRBV27,once,TRBJ1-4,TRBD1,CASSPLTGARNEKLFF,TGTGCCAGCAGTCCCCTTACAGGGGCTCGTAATGAAAAACTGTTTTTT
TRBV18,-,TRBJ2-7,TRBD1,CASSPPGTGAYEQYF,TGTGCCAGCTCACCTCCAGGGACAGGGGCCTACGAGCAGTACTTC
TRBV29-1,-,TRBJ1-2,TRBD1,CSVEDPDRGEGYTF,TGCAGCGTTGAAGATCCCGACAGGGGTGAAGGCTACACCTTC
TRBV7-8,-,TRBJ2-7,-,CASSLAYSYEQYF,TGTGCCAGCAGCTTAGCGTACTCCTACGAGCAGTACTTC
TRBV7-2,-,TRBJ2-7,TRBD1,CASSFLAGGLNEQYF,TGTGCCAGCAGCTTTTTAGCAGGGGGTCTGAACGAGCAGTACTTC
TRBV27,-,TRBJ2-4,-,CGIKGGVAKNIQYF,TGTGGCATAAAGGGGGGGGTAGCCAAAAACATTCAGTACTTC
TRBV18,-,TRBJ2-7,-,CASSPPSNRANEQYF,TGTGCCAGCTCACCACCTTCCAACAGGGCGAACGAGCAGTACTTC
TRBV5-1,-,TRBJ2-7,-,CASSLEEGSEQYF,TGCGCCAGCAGCTTGGAGGAGGGTTCCGAGCAGTACTTC
TRBV7-9,-,TRBJ2-5,-,CASSSNRDSQETQYF,TGTGCCAGCAGCTCTAACAGGGATTCTCAAGAGACCCAGTACTTC
TRBV23-1,few,TRBJ2-7,-,CASSHPVGSPDF,TGCGCCAGCAGTCACCCCGTGGGCAGTCCTGACTTC
TRBV15,-,TRBJ2-2,TRBD2,CATSRTFPAGGETGELFF,TGTGCCACCAGCAGAACGTTTCCAGCGGGAGGAGAAACCGGGGAGCTGTTTTTT